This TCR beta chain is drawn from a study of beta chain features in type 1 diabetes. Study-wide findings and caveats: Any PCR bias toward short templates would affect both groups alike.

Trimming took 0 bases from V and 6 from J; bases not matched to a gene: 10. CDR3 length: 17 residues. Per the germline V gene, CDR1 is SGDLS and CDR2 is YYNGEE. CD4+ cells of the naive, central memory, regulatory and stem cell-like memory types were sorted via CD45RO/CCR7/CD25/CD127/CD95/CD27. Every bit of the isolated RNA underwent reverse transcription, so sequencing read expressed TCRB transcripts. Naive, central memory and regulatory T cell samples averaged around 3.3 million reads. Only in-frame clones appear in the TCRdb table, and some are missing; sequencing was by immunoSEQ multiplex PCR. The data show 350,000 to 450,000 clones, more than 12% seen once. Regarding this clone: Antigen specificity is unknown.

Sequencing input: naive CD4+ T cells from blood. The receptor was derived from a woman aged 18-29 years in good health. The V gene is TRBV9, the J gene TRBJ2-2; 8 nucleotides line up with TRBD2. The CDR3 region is CASSVVPGGPRAGELFF. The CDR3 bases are TGTGCCAGCAGCGTAGTGCCGGGAGGGCCGAGGGCCGGGGAGCTGTTTTTT.